The 13 T cell receptor beta chains below come from one sample, sequenced in a study of response to subunit inactivated influenza vaccine. TCRdb independently ran MiXCR on the RT-PCR reads; one entry per CDR3 protein. The sample includes about 700,000 distinct CDR3 sequences, 14% of them seen just once. Sequenced material: PBMCs from blood, taken 14 days before vaccination. These receptors were taken from a man over 45 who received an inactivated influenza vaccine.

The chain employs TRBV5-1 and TRBJ2-2, with D perhaps matching TRBD2 (6 bases). The CDR3 is 14 residues long. V gave up 4 bases and J gave up 7 bases, with 14 bases separating them. Per germline, CDR1 SGHRS and CDR2 YFSETQ. The CDR3 sequence is CASSMRGGDGELFF. The CDR3, as DNA: TGCGCCAGCAGCATGCGGGGAGGAGACGGGGAGCTGTTTTTT.

This clonotype was counted only a few times. V gene TRBV18 combines with J gene TRBJ2-3; D gene uncertain. This CDR3 comprises 13 residues. Germline CDR1 KGHSH, CDR2 LQKENI. Trimming removed 1 base from V and 9 bases from J, with 11 bases in between. Here the CDR3 DNA reads TGTGCCAGCTCACCACTCGGATTCATAACGCAGTATTTT. It encodes CASSPLGFITQYF.

The chain's CDR3 is CASSFFSGGVYNEQFF. The CDR3 DNA is TGTGCCAGCAGTTTTTTTTCCGGGGGAGTATACAATGAGCAGTTCTTC. The gene calls are TRBV12-3 or TRBV12-4 and TRBJ2-1; D might be TRBD2 (6 bases). Between the trimmed V and J ends, which lost 3 bases and 4 bases, there was a span of 16 bases. The CDR3 loop spans 16 amino acids.

This clonotype came up a few times. J is TRBJ1-5 and V is TRBV20-1; possible D gene TRBD1, 5 bases. The CDR3 runs 15 residues. Germline V lookup: CDR1 DFQATT, CDR2 SNEGSKA (reference sequence). Deletions cut 3 bases from V and 1 base from J, with 13 bases between. The CDR3: CSASVGLTSNQPQHF. CDR3 nucleotide sequence: TGCAGTGCTAGCGTGGGACTTACGAGCAATCAGCCCCAGCATTTT.

V gene TRBV29-1 combines with J gene TRBJ2-1; TRBD2 matches at 12 bases. The CDR3 runs to 17 residues. The germline V gene encodes CDR1 SQVTM and CDR2 ANQGSEA. With 2 bases clipped from V and 4 bases from J, the junction kept 9 bases outside the gene matches. CDR3 nucleotide sequence: TGCAGCGTTGAATACGGGACTAGCGGGTTAGCTTACAATGAGCAGTTCTTC. Translation: CSVEYGTSGLAYNEQFF.

This clonotype was recorded at least ten times. The chain combines TRBV5-1 with TRBJ2-1, with 8 bases that match TRBD1. V gave up 4 bases and J gave up 2 bases; unmatched junction bases: 5. This CDR3 region has 15 residues. The germline V gene has CDR1 SGHRS and CDR2 YFSETQ. CDR3 protein: CASSPDREPYNEQFF. The CDR3 DNA reads as TGCGCCAGCAGCCCGGACAGGGAGCCCTACAATGAGCAGTTCTTC.

The chain combines TRBV20-1 with TRBJ2-7; 7 bases are shared with TRBD1. The CDR3 contains 13 residues. With V trimmed by 1 base and J by 3 bases, 3 bases remained unmatched. Germline CDR1 is DFQATT and CDR2 is SNEGSKA (reference sequence). CDR3 residues: CSARGTGNYEQYF. The CDR3 nucleotides are TGCAGTGCTAGAGGGACAGGCAACTACGAGCAGTACTTC.

This clonotype was detected ten times or more. This chain uses TRBV6-2 or TRBV6-3 with TRBJ2-2; D is unresolved. CDR3 length: 14 amino acids. Germline loops: CDR1 MNHEY, CDR2 SVGEGT. V was trimmed by 0 bases and J by 1 base, leaving 3 bases between them. DNA of the CDR3: TGTGCCAGCAGTTACTCTGGGAACACCGGGGAGCTGTTTTTT. This gives the protein CASSYSGNTGELFF.

The gene calls are TRBV6-2 or TRBV6-3 and TRBJ2-7; D uncertain. The V end was cut by 0 bases, the J end by 0 bases, with 21 bases between. This CDR3 spans 19 amino acids. Per the germline V gene, CDR1 is MNHEY and CDR2 is SVGEGT. DNA for the CDR3: TGTGCCAGCAGTTACTCGATAACAGCCCTGAATTCCTTCTCCTACGAGCAGTACTTC. Protein sequence: CASSYSITALNSFSYEQYF.

The chain recombines TRBV4-3 with TRBJ2-3; D uncertain. Trimming cost V 0 bases and J 3 bases, with 13 bases left between them. Germline loops: CDR1 LGHNA, CDR2 YSLEER. The CDR3 is 16 residues long. CDR3 sequence reads: CASSQDTRIGTDTQYF. Written as DNA, the CDR3 is TGCGCCAGCAGCCAAGATACGAGGATAGGTACAGATACGCAGTATTTT.

This clonotype showed up just a few times. The gene calls are TRBV5-1 and TRBJ2-2, with D uncertain. The CDR3 runs to 14 residues. With 0 bases removed from V and 4 bases from J, the gap between germline ends came to 7 bases. Per germline, CDR1 SGHRS and CDR2 YFSETQ. CDR3 loop: CASSLAQPTGELFF. The DNA for the CDR3 is TGCGCCAGCAGCTTGGCCCAGCCCACCGGGGAGCTGTTTTTT.

The chain joins TRBV5-1 to TRBJ2-7; TRBD2 agrees at 8 bases. This CDR3 contains 15 residues. V shed 2 bases, J shed 1 base, and the junction held 5 bases outside the gene matches. Germline V gene data show CDR1 as SGHRS and CDR2 as YFSETQ. The CDR3 protein is CASSLGSGGSYEQYF. In DNA form, the CDR3 reads TGCGCCAGCAGCTTAGGGAGCGGGGGTTCCTACGAGCAGTACTTC.

This clonotype came up a few times. This chain connects TRBV6-2 or TRBV6-3 to TRBJ2-3, with no clear D. The germline V gene has CDR1 MNHEY and CDR2 SVGEGT. The germline V and J ends were trimmed by 4 bases and 0 bases, with 20 bases remaining between them. This CDR3 comprises 18 residues. The CDR3 reads CASSSPRGGRSSTDTQYF. The CDR3 coding sequence is TGTGCCAGCAGTTCCCCTCGCGGCGGTCGTTCTAGCACAGATACGCAGTATTTT.